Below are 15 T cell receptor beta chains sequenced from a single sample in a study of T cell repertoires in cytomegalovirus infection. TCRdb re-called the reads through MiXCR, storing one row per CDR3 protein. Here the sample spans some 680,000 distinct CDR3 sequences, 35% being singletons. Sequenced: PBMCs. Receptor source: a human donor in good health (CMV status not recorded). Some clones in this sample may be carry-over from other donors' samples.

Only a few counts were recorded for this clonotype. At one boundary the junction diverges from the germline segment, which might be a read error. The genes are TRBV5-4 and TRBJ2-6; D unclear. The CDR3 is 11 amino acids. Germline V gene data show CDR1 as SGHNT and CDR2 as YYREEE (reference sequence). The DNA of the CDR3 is TGTGCCAGCAGCCACAACGGATATCAGGACTTC. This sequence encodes CASSHNGYQDF.

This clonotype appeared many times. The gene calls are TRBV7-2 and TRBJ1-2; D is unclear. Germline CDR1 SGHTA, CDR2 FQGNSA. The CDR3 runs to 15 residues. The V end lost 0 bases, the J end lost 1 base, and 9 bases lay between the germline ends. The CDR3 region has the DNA TGTGCCAGCAGCTTAGCATTGGGAAATAACTATGGCTACACCTTC. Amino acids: CASSLALGNNYGYTF. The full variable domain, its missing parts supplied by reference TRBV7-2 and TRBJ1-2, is GAGVSQSPSNKVTEKGKDVELRCDPISGHTALYWYRQSLGQGLEFLIYFQGNSAPDKSGLPSDRFSAERTGGSVSTLTIQRTQQEDSAVYLCASSLALGNNYGYTFGSGTRLTVV.

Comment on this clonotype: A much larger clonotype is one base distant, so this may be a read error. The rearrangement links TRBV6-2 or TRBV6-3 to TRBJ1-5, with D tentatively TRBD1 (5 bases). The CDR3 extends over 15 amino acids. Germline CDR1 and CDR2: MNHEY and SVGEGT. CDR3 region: CASSYGAVSKQPQHF. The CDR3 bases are TGTGCCAGCAGTTATGGGGCGGTTAGCAAGCAGCCCCAGCATTTT.

CDR3 in DNA: TGTGCCAGCAGACTGGGACCCCTGCAGCCCCAGCATTTT. Translation: CASRLGPLQPQHF. This chain connects TRBV6-1 to TRBJ1-5, with D tentatively TRBD1 (5 bases). This CDR3 contains 13 residues. Germline assignment: CDR1 MNHNS and CDR2 SASEGT. Trimming took 6 bases from V and 7 from J, leaving 13 bases between them.

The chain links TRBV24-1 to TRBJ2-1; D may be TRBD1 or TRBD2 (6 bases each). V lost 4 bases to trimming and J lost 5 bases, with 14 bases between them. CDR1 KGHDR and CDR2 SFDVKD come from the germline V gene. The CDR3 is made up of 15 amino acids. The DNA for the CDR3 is TGTGCCACCAGTGAGAGTGGAGGGGGACACAATGAGCAGTTCTTC. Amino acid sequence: CATSESGGGHNEQFF.

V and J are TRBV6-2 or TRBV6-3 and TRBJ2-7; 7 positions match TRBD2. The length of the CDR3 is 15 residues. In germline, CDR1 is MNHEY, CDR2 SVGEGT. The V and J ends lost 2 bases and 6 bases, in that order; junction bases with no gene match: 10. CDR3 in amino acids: CASSYRAGRHFEQYF. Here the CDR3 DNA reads TGTGCCAGCAGTTACCGAGCGGGGCGCCATTTCGAGCAGTACTTC.

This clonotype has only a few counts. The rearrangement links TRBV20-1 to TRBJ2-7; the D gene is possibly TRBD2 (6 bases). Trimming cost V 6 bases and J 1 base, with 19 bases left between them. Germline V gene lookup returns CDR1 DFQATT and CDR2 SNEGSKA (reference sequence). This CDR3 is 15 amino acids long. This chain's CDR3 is CSALGLTLKSYEQYF. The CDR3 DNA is TGCAGTGCCCTAGGACTAACCCTGAAATCCTACGAGCAGTACTTC.

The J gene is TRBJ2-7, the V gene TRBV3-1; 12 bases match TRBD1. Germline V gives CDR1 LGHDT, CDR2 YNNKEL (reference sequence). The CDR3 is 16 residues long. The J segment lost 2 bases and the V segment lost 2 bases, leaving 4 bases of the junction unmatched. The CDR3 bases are TGTGCCAGCAGCCAAACCGGGACAGGGGGCGCCTACGAGCAGTACTTC. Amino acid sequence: CASSQTGTGGAYEQYF.

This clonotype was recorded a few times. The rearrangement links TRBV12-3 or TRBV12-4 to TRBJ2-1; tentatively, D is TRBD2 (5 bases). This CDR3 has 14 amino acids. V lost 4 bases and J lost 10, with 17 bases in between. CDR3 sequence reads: CASSYIGQTGEQFF. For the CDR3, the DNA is TGTGCCAGCAGTTACATCGGGCAGACGGGAGAGCAGTTCTTC.

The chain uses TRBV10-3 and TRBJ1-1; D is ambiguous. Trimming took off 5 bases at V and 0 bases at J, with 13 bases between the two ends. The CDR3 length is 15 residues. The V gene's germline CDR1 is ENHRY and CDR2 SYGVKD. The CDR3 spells CAISIGPFMNTEAFF. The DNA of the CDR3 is TGTGCCATCAGTATTGGGCCTTTCATGAACACTGAAGCTTTCTTT.

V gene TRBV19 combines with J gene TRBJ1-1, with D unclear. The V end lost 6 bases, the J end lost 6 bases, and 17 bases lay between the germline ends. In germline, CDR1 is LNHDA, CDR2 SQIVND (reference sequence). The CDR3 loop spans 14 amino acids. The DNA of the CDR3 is TGTGCCAGTAGCACGCTGACACATTTCGCTGAAGCTTTCTTT. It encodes CASSTLTHFAEAFF. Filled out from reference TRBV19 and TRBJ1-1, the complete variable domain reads DGGITQSPKYLFRKEGQNVTLSCEQNLNHDAMYWYRQDPGQGLRLIYYSQIVNDFQKGDIAEGYSVSREKKESFPLTVTSAQKNPTAFYLCASSTLTHFAEAFFGQGTRLTVV.

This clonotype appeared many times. CDR3 region: CATSEPTGYGYTF. The CDR3 bases are TGTGCCACCAGTGAACCCACAGGGTATGGCTACACCTTC. The rearrangement uses TRBV24-1 and TRBJ1-2, with D perhaps matching TRBD1 (6 bases). The germline V gene encodes CDR1 KGHDR and CDR2 SFDVKD. Trimming left V 4 bases short and J 5 bases short, with 10 bases between. The CDR3 is made up of 13 amino acids.

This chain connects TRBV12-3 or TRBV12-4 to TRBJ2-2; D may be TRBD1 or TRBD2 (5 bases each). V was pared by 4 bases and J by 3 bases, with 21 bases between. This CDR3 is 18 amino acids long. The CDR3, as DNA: TGTGCCAGCAGTTCAGGGAGACCTAGTACATCGGACACCGGGGAGCTGTTTTTT. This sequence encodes CASSSGRPSTSDTGELFF.

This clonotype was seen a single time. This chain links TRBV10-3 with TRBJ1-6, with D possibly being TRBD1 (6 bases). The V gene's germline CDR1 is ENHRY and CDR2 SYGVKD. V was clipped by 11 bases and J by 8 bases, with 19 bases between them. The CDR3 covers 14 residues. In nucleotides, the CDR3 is TGTGCCTCGATCCGTTCAGGGGCGGATTCACCCCTCCACTTT. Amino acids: CASIRSGADSPLHF.

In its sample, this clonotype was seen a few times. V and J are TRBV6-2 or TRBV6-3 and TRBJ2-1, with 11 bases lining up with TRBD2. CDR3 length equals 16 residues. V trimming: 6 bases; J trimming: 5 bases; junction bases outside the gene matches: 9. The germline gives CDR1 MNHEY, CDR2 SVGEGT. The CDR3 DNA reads TGTGCCAGCAGGGGATGGGGACTAGCGGCCGACAATGAGCAGTTCTTC. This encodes CASRGWGLAADNEQFF.